The rows below give T cell receptor beta chains drawn from one sample of a study of T cells in Graves' hyperthyroidism and ophthalmopathy. One entry per CDR3 protein, called by TCRdb with MiXCR from the multiplex PCR reads. This sample has hundreds of thousands of distinct CDR3 sequences, with approximately 18% found just once. The sequenced sample consisted of blood. Receptors originate from a woman in her forties or fifties with Graves' hyperthyroidism that later progressed to Graves' ophthalmopathy. The CDR3 runs from the conserved cysteine through the conserved F or W. D genes are given only for firm matches. Clone size is given for some rows only: seen once, a few or many times, or a class if the clone is expanded.

j_call clone_size d_call v_call cdr3_nt cdr3_aa
TRBJ2-1 NA TRBD1 TRBV7-9 TGTGCCAGCAGTAAGATCACCGGGACAGGGACCTACAATGAGCAGTTCTTC CASSKITGTGTYNEQFF
TRBJ1-6 few NA TRBV5-1 TGCGCCAGCAGGGCCATCGGACATTCACCCCTCCACTTT CASRAIGHSPLHF
TRBJ2-3 many NA TRBV5-4 TGTGCCAGCAGCTTCGGGCAGATCACAGATACGCAGTATTTT CASSFGQITDTQYF
TRBJ2-3 many NA TRBV2 TGTGCCAGCAGCTCCCCTCAGCGGGTGAGCACAGATACGCAGTATTTT CASSSPQRVSTDTQYF
TRBJ1-3 many NA TRBV20-1 TGCAGTGCTAGATATGTCTCTGGAAACACCATATATTTT CSARYVSGNTIYF
TRBJ1-1 NA NA TRBV13 TGTGCCAGCAGCTTAGGTGGAATGGGGCGCCGAAACACTGAAGCTTTCTTT CASSLGGMGRRNTEAFF
TRBJ1-4 NA NA TRBV12-3/TRBV12-4 TGTGCCAGCAGTAGGGGGGGGTTCAATGAAAAACTGTTTTTT CASSRGGFNEKLFF
TRBJ2-1 once TRBD1 TRBV6-1 TGTGCCAGCGGGCTAAGACAGGGGGCCTACAATGAGCAGTTCTTC CASGLRQGAYNEQFF
TRBJ1-4 many NA TRBV2 TGTGCCAGCAGGGGGACATACACTTATGAAAAACTGTTTTTT CASRGTYTYEKLFF
TRBJ2-7 NA NA TRBV24-1 TGTGCCACCAGTGATCGGACAGCGCCGACCTACGAGCAGTACTTC CATSDRTAPTYEQYF
TRBJ1-4 NA NA TRBV27 TGTGCCAGCAGGGGCTGGAATGAAAAACTGTTTTTT CASRGWNEKLFF
TRBJ1-5 many NA TRBV30 TGTGCCTGGAGTCAGACGGGGAGCAATCAGCCCCAGCATTTT CAWSQTGSNQPQHF
TRBJ1-3 few NA TRBV2 TGTGCCACCCAGAGCGCAGGGAGAAACACCATATATTTT CATQSAGRNTIYF
TRBJ1-6 few NA TRBV20-1 TGCAGTGCTAGATGGGGGACATCCTTTGCAAAAGGAGGCTCCTATAATTCACCCCTCCACTTT CSARWGTSFAKGGSYNSPLHF
TRBJ1-1 few NA TRBV14 TGTGCCAGCGGAAGTCCCGAGAACACTGAAGCTTTCTTT CASGSPENTEAFF
TRBJ2-1 NA TRBD1 TRBV7-9 TGTGCCACACAGGGGAATGAGCAGTTCTTC CATQGNEQFF
TRBJ1-4 few NA TRBV9 TGTGCCAGCAGCGTAGGGGGGAAGATAACTAATGAAAAACTGTTTTTT CASSVGGKITNEKLFF
TRBJ2-5 many NA TRBV10-1 TGCGCCAGCAGCGAGGGGACATATCAAGAGACCCAGTACTTC CASSEGTYQETQYF
TRBJ1-5 NA NA TRBV5-1 TGCGCCAGCAGCCCCGTAGCAGGGAGTGATCAGCCCCAGCATTTT CASSPVAGSDQPQHF
TRBJ1-4 NA NA TRBV12-3/TRBV12-4 TGTGCCAGCAGTTTCGGTACCCCAGACAGACAACCGGAGGAGAGCCTTAATGAAAAACTGTTTTTT CASSFGTPDRQPEESLNEKLFF
TRBJ1-2 few TRBD1 TRBV15 TGTGCCACCAGCAACCGACAGGGGTTTGGAGGCTACACCTTC CATSNRQGFGGYTF
TRBJ2-5 NA TRBD2 TRBV11-2 TGTGCCAGCAGCTTAGGAAGCGGGGCGGGGACCCAGTACTTC CASSLGSGAGTQYF
TRBJ1-6 few NA TRBV10-3 TGTGCCATCAGTGAGTCGCATAAGGGGCCTAATTCACCCCTCCACTTT CAISESHKGPNSPLHF
TRBJ2-1 NA NA TRBV5-6 TGTGCCAGTAGAAAGGGTACTCACAGACCCGATGAGCAGTTCTTC CASRKGTHRPDEQFF
TRBJ2-3 many TRBD2 TRBV2 TGTGCCAGCAGTGGCAGCCCGACTAGCGGGGAGGCAGATACGCAGTATTTT CASSGSPTSGEADTQYF
TRBJ1-1 many NA TRBV12-3/TRBV12-4 TGTGCCAGCAGTCCCTCGACGGTGAACACTGAAGCTTTCTTT CASSPSTVNTEAFF
TRBJ2-7 NA TRBD1 TRBV5-6 TGTGCCAGCAGCTACCGGACAGGGGGACCGGGCGAGCAGTACTTC CASSYRTGGPGEQYF
TRBJ1-1 NA NA TRBV7-9 TGTGCCAGCAGCTTAACTCAGCGGAACACTGAAGCTTTCTTT CASSLTQRNTEAFF
TRBJ1-2 NA TRBD1 TRBV12-3/TRBV12-4 TGTGCCAGCAGAGAACAGGGGGCGAATGGCTACACCTTC CASREQGANGYTF
TRBJ1-6 NA NA TRBV7-9 TGTGCCAGCAGCCGAAACGACATCAGCTCCTATAATTCACCCCTCCACTTT CASSRNDISSYNSPLHF
TRBJ2-7 NA TRBD1 TRBV5-1 TGCGCCAGCAGCTGGGGGACAGCTAACGAGCAGTACTTC CASSWGTANEQYF
TRBJ1-4 NA NA TRBV6-1 TGTGCCAGCAGTCGAGATAAGACGGATCTCAATGAAAAACTGTTTTTT CASSRDKTDLNEKLFF
TRBJ2-7 few TRBD1 TRBV6-6 TGTGCCAGCAGTTACGGGACAGGGATCTCCTACGAGCAGTACTTC CASSYGTGISYEQYF
TRBJ1-2 NA NA TRBV6-1 TGTGCCAGCAGCCCCGGGACCAGCGGCTACACCTTC CASSPGTSGYTF
TRBJ2-3 NA TRBD2 TRBV9 TGTGCCAGCAGCCCCCGGGGTAGCGGGGGCCTTACAGATACGCAGTATTTT CASSPRGSGGLTDTQYF
TRBJ1-5 NA NA TRBV19 TGTGCCAGCGCCCCTCAGGGATCCCCCGGGCCCCAGCATTTT CASAPQGSPGPQHF
TRBJ2-1 many NA TRBV3-1 TGTGCCAGCGGAGGGGGCAATGAGCAGTTCTTC CASGGGNEQFF
TRBJ2-2 NA NA TRBV18 TGTGCCAGCTCACCCGCCCTACAAGGGACGAACACCGGGGAGCTGTTTTTT CASSPALQGTNTGELFF
TRBJ1-3 few NA TRBV6-1 TGTGCCAGCAGCAGATCTACCGGGGCGCCTGGAAACACCATATATTTT CASSRSTGAPGNTIYF
TRBJ2-3 NA TRBD2 TRBV5-1 TGCGCCAGCAGCTTGGGAGAAGCGGGGCCCTCCGCAGATACGCAGTATTTT CASSLGEAGPSADTQYF
TRBJ2-7 NA NA TRBV20-1 TGCAGTGCTAGGGGCAAATTCTCCTACGAGCAGTACTTC CSARGKFSYEQYF
TRBJ2-1 many TRBD1 TRBV11-3 TGTGCCAGCAGTTCTAGGACAGGGCGGTGGGACAATGAGCAGTTCTTC CASSSRTGRWDNEQFF
TRBJ2-2 NA TRBD2 TRBV5-1 TGCGCCAGCAGCAAGCGGGGGGGAGACACCGGGGAGCTGTTTTTT CASSKRGGDTGELFF
TRBJ2-2 many NA TRBV11-3 TGTGCCAGCAGCTTAGAGGACGGGACTACCGGGGAGCTGTTTTTT CASSLEDGTTGELFF
TRBJ1-5 many NA TRBV20-1 TGCAGTGCGAGCCGGGACCCCCTCAATCAGCCCCAGCATTTT CSASRDPLNQPQHF
TRBJ1-1 NA NA TRBV18 TGTGCCAGCTCCCCTTCTGCCCCTGGGCGAAGGGGGAACACTGAAGCTTTCTTT CASSPSAPGRRGNTEAFF
TRBJ1-1 NA TRBD1 TRBV6-8 TGTGCCAGCAGTCACCGACAGGGGACTGAAGCTTTCTTT CASSHRQGTEAFF
TRBJ1-3 few NA TRBV13 TGTGCCAGCAGACGTGATGACGGTAGTGGAAACACCATATATTTT CASRRDDGSGNTIYF
TRBJ1-5 few NA TRBV27 TGTGCCAGCAGCACCGGGACACTGGGGAACAATCAGCCCCAGCATTTT CASSTGTLGNNQPQHF
TRBJ2-1 few NA TRBV7-9 TGTGCCAGCAGCTTAGCCAGGACGGGCCTGAGGAATGAGCAGTTCTTC CASSLARTGLRNEQFF
TRBJ1-1 many TRBD1 TRBV20-1 TGCAGTGCGCCGAACCCCCGGACAGGAGGGCAGGGGGACACTGAAGCTTTCTTT CSAPNPRTGGQGDTEAFF
TRBJ2-1 few NA TRBV6-2/TRBV6-3 TGTGCCAGCAGACCAGGTAAAGGCGGTGAGCAGTTCTTC CASRPGKGGEQFF